This passage covers 24 T cell receptor beta chains from one sample sequenced in a study of shared clonotypes between healthy human individuals. Profiling relied on immunoSEQ multiplex PCR, and the TCRdb table lists in-frame clones only, not all of them. The table has 2 million to 2.5 million clones, approximately 95% seen once. Sample: naive CD4+ T cells sorted from blood. Stated subset: CD45RA+ positively selected. All receptors derive from a man younger than 35 in good health.

This rearrangement joins TRBV20-1 to TRBJ1-1, with 8 bases fitting TRBD1. CDR1 DFQATT and CDR2 SNEGSKA come from the germline V gene (reference sequence). This CDR3 has 11 residues. The V gene end was trimmed by 0 bases and the J gene end by 13 bases; junction bases not matched to a gene: 4. CDR3 loop: CSARDHRGGFF. CDR3 sequence (DNA): TGCAGTGCTAGAGATCACAGGGGGGGTTTCTTT.

The chain joins TRBV6-6 to TRBJ1-6, with D possibly TRBD1 on 6 matching bases. Germline lookup yields CDR1 MNHNY and CDR2 SVGAGI (reference sequence). This CDR3 region has 16 residues. V lost 5 bases, J lost 9 bases, and 20 bases lay in between. The CDR3 bases are TGTGCCAGCAGTACTGGGTCGGGGGGCATGGGTTCACCCCTCCACTTT. It translates to CASSTGSGGMGSPLHF.

This clone came up a few times. Other DNA variants within this sample encode the same CDR3. The chain combines TRBV5-6 with TRBJ1-1, with no clear D. CDR1 SGHDT and CDR2 YYEEEE come from the germline V gene. The CDR3 covers 11 residues. Trimming left V 0 bases short and J 5 bases short, with 2 bases between. CDR3 bases: TGTGCCAGCAGCTTGGGTACTGAAGCTTTCTTT. It specifies CASSLGTEAFF.

This clone was seen once. The chain has TRBV5-6 and TRBJ2-5, with TRBD2 identical over 12 bases. This CDR3 contains 15 residues. Germline V CDR1 and CDR2: SGHDT, YYEEEE. The ends lost 4 bases at V and 5 bases at J; junction bases unmatched: 6. CDR3 sequence (DNA): TGTGCCAGCAGCCCCCGACTAGCGGGGGTTGAGACCCAGTACTTC. Its translation is CASSPRLAGVETQYF.

The chain carries TRBV5-1 and TRBJ2-6; TRBD1 matches at 8 bases. The V segment lost 4 bases and the J segment 0 bases; nucleotides outside the gene matches: 9. Germline V gene data show CDR1 as SGHRS and CDR2 as YFSETQ. The CDR3 is made up of 18 amino acids. For the CDR3, the DNA is TGCGCCAGCAGCGTGGACAGGGACCTTAGCTCTGGGGCCAACGTCCTGACTTTC. Protein sequence: CASSVDRDLSSGANVLTF.

A word on this clone: Other DNA sequences within the sample encode an identical CDR3. The V call is TRBV7-9, the J call TRBJ2-6, with a tentative D call TRBD1 (5 bases). Trimming cost V 4 bases and J 1 base, with 8 bases left between them. Germline V gene lookup returns CDR1 SEHNR and CDR2 FQNEAQ (reference sequence). The length of the CDR3 is 15 residues. The DNA for the CDR3 is TGTGCCAGCAGCTCAGGACAATCTGGGGCCAACGTCCTGACTTTC. Protein product: CASSSGQSGANVLTF. Drawing the rest from reference TRBV7-9 and TRBJ2-6, the complete variable domain is DTGVSQNPRHKITKRGQNVTFRCDPISEHNRLYWYRQTLGQGPEFLTYFQNEAQLEKSRLLSDRFSAERPKGSFSTLEIQRTEQGDSAMYLCASSSGQSGANVLTFGAGSRLTVL.

The chain joins TRBV7-9 to TRBJ2-7; no firm D call. V was shortened by 2 bases and J by 4 bases, with 6 bases between the two germline ends. The CDR3 spans 12 residues. Germline CDR1 SEHNR, CDR2 FQNEAQ (reference sequence). The CDR3 DNA is TGTGCCAGCAGCTTAACTGAGTACGAGCAGTACTTC. Its protein is CASSLTEYEQYF.

The chain links TRBV27 to TRBJ1-6; tentative D call: TRBD1 (5 bases). In germline, CDR1 is MNHEY, CDR2 SMNVEV (reference sequence). The V end lost 2 bases, the J end lost 6 bases, and 8 bases lay between the germline ends. This CDR3 has 14 amino acids. CDR3 nucleotides: TGTGCCAGCAGTTTAGTGAGGGGTAATTCACCCCTCCACTTT. Protein: CASSLVRGNSPLHF.

This sequence joins TRBV7-9 and TRBJ2-2; either TRBD1 or TRBD2 may fit D (5 bases each). The CDR3 has 15 residues. Germline loops: CDR1 SEHNR, CDR2 FQNEAQ (reference sequence). Trimming removed 5 bases at V and 5 bases at J, with 15 bases between. As DNA, the CDR3 is TGTGCCAGCAGCCCACACGGGGCCCAGACCGGGGAGCTGTTTTTT. Translating it yields CASSPHGAQTGELFF.

DNA for the CDR3: TGTGCCAGCAGCCAAGAGGGGCATTACAATGAGCAGTTCTTC. Translated, it gives CASSQEGHYNEQFF. The chain joins TRBV4-2 to TRBJ2-1; weak D call: TRBD1 (5 bases). The CDR3 sequence is 14 residues long. The ends were cut back, 0 bases at V and 4 bases at J, with 7 bases in the middle. CDR1 is LGHNA, CDR2 YNFKEQ, per germline.

The V and J genes are TRBV19 and TRBJ2-7; 7 bases are shared with TRBD1. V was clipped by 3 bases and J by 2 bases; unmatched bases: 4. Germline-derived CDR1 and CDR2 are LNHDA and SQIVND (reference sequence). This CDR3 has 14 amino acids. The CDR3 here is CASSMVGGTYEQYF. As DNA, the CDR3 is TGTGCCAGTAGTATGGTAGGGGGCACCTACGAGCAGTACTTC.

The chain couples TRBV21-1 to TRBJ1-1. TRBV21-1 is tagged as a pseudogene. The CDR3 covers 18 residues. The CDR3 DNA reads as TGTGCCAGCAGCAAAGGTGGGGTGAGGGGATGTCAGAACACTGAAGCTTTCTTT. Translated, it gives CASSKGGVRGCQNTEAFF.

The chain recombines TRBV18 with TRBJ1-1; 8 bases are a match to TRBD1. The CDR3 loop spans 15 amino acids. The V gene end was trimmed by 2 bases and the J gene end by 1 base; junction bases not matched to a gene: 3. CDR1 is KGHSH, CDR2 LQKENI, per germline. The CDR3: CASSPTGTGNTEAFF. Here the CDR3 DNA reads TGTGCCAGCTCACCAACCGGGACAGGGAACACTGAAGCTTTCTTT.

The chain joins TRBV25-1 to TRBJ1-2, with D unclear. Germline CDR1 is MGHDK and CDR2 is SYGVNS. V gave up 4 bases and J gave up 4 bases, with 10 bases separating them. The CDR3 consists of 13 residues. CDR3 DNA: TGTGCCAGCAGTGTCCGTCAATTCTATGGCTACACCTTC. Protein product: CASSVRQFYGYTF.

This CDR3 reads CATSRASRTGELFF. CDR3 DNA sequence: TGTGCCACCAGCAGAGCCAGTAGGACCGGGGAGCTGTTTTTT. This chain links TRBV15 with TRBJ2-2, with D unresolved. Germline V gene data show CDR1 as LNHNV and CDR2 as YYDKDF (reference sequence). CDR3 length: 14 amino acids. The V gene lost 1 base and the J gene lost 5 bases, with 8 bases spanning the gap.

V gene TRBV5-1 combines with J gene TRBJ2-1; 9 nucleotides match TRBD2. Germline-derived CDR1 and CDR2 are SGHRS and YFSETQ. This CDR3 has 14 amino acids. The trim removed 7 bases at V and 5 bases at J, leaving 7 bases unmatched. The CDR3 bases are TGCGCCAGCGGTACTCGCGGGGGGGACAATGAGCAGTTCTTC. Its protein product is CASGTRGGDNEQFF. The full variable domain, rest sourced from reference TRBV5-1 and TRBJ2-1, is KAGVTQTPRYLIKTRGQQVTLSCSPISGHRSVSWYQQTPGQGLQFLFEYFSETQRNKGNFPGRFSGRQFSNSRSEMNVSTLELGDSALYLCASGTRGGDNEQFFGPGTRLTVL.

The chain couples TRBV7-2 to TRBJ2-7, with 7 bases lining up with TRBD2. Germline lookup yields CDR1 SGHTA and CDR2 FQGNSA. The CDR3 is 14 amino acids. The V segment lost 1 base and the J segment 7 bases; nucleotides outside the gene matches: 7. DNA of the CDR3: TGTGCCAGCAGCTTAGTGAGGACTAGTGGAGAGCAGTACTTC. This codes for CASSLVRTSGEQYF.

The J gene is TRBJ1-1, the V gene TRBV29-1; 7 bases line up with TRBD1. The CDR3 is 14 residues long. Germline lookup yields CDR1 SQVTM and CDR2 ANQGSEA. V lost 7 bases and J lost 1; bases outside the gene matches: 9. The CDR3 sequence: CSAGEGTANTEAFF. DNA for the CDR3: TGCAGCGCTGGGGAGGGGACAGCGAACACTGAAGCTTTCTTT.

The V and J genes are TRBV15 and TRBJ1-4; D might be TRBD1 (5 bases). Germline assignment: CDR1 LNHNV and CDR2 YYDKDF (reference sequence). This CDR3 region has 15 residues. Trimming pared 8 bases from V and 0 bases from J, leaving 13 bases between. As DNA, the CDR3 is TGTGCCACCGGACCGGGACGTTCAACTAATGAAAAACTGTTTTTT. This sequence encodes CATGPGRSTNEKLFF.

The chain combines TRBV27 with TRBJ2-6; a possible D gene is TRBD1 (5 bases). This CDR3 region has 15 residues. Germline values: CDR1 MNHEY, CDR2 SMNVEV (reference sequence). The V end was cut by 6 bases, the J end by 0 bases, with 9 bases between. The CDR3 protein is CASRSQGSGANVLTF. In nucleotides, the CDR3 is TGTGCCAGCAGGTCTCAGGGCTCTGGGGCCAACGTCCTGACTTTC. Together with reference TRBV27 and TRBJ2-6, the CDR3 gives the full variable domain: EAQVTQNPRYLITVTGKKLTVTCSQNMNHEYMSWYRQDPGLGLRQIYYSMNVEVTDKGDVPEGYKVSRKEKRNFPLILESPSPNQTSLYFCASRSQGSGANVLTFGAGSRLTVL.

The chain carries TRBV28 and TRBJ2-3; TRBD2 matches at 8 bases. The V gene end was trimmed by 10 bases and the J gene end by 0 bases; junction bases not matched to a gene: 15. This CDR3 comprises 17 residues. Germline V gives CDR1 MDHEN, CDR2 SYDVKM. The CDR3 is CAILGASGGTSTDTQYF. The CDR3 DNA reads TGTGCCATCTTAGGGGCGAGCGGGGGAACGAGCACAGATACGCAGTATTTT. Based on the CDR3 plus reference TRBV28 and TRBJ2-3, the full variable domain is DVKVTQSSRYLVKRTGEKVFLECVQDMDHENMFWYRQDPGLGLRLIYFSYDVKMKEKGDIPEGYSVSREKKERFSLILESASTNQTSMYLCAILGASGGTSTDTQYFGPGTRLTVL.

This chain connects TRBV16 to TRBJ1-6, with D perhaps TRBD1 (5 bases). CDR1 is KGHSY, CDR2 FQNENV, per germline. This CDR3 is built from 14 residues. Deletions cut 0 bases from V and 10 bases from J, with 10 bases between. The CDR3 sequence: CASSQSSGLSPLHF. The CDR3 DNA sequence: TGTGCCAGCAGCCAATCGTCGGGGCTCTCACCCCTCCACTTT.

The V and J genes are TRBV19 and TRBJ2-7, with a tentative D call TRBD1 (5 bases). The CDR3 runs to 13 residues. CDR1 is LNHDA, CDR2 SQIVND, per germline (reference sequence). Trimming stripped 9 bases from V and 4 bases from J, with 16 bases between. The CDR3 nucleotides read TGTGCCAGCCTGGACACCTCGAGTTACGAGCAGTACTTC. This gives the protein CASLDTSSYEQYF.

The rearrangement uses TRBV7-9 and TRBJ2-3, with TRBD1 matching over 11 bases. This CDR3 is 17 amino acids long. CDR1 is SEHNR and CDR2 is FQNEAQ in the germline V gene (reference sequence). V lost 4 bases and J lost 1; bases outside the gene matches: 7. The CDR3 is CASSSYRTGGGTDTQYF. Here the CDR3 DNA reads TGTGCCAGCAGCTCCTACCGGACAGGGGGCGGCACAGATACGCAGTATTTT.